What follows are 24 T cell receptor beta chains derived from one specimen sequenced in a study of cytomegalovirus exposure and HLA in healthy donors. This PCR relied on a set of 60 Vbeta primers and 13 Jbeta primers. Clones were sequenced by immunoSEQ multiplex PCR, and TCRdb holds only the in-frame ones, with some missing. The sample lists some 150,000 clones; roughly 82% were seen once. The sample taken for sequencing was PBMCs. Receptors were obtained from a man aged 45-65 years in good health and CMV-seropositive.

V usage is TRBV2 and J usage is TRBJ1-5; D gene ambiguous. The V end lost 8 bases, the J end lost 3 bases, and 11 bases lay between the germline ends. Germline CDR1 and CDR2: SNHLY and FYNNEI. The CDR3 extends over 13 amino acids. This CDR3 is CASQAKINQPQHF. In DNA form, the CDR3 reads TGTGCCAGCCAGGCTAAGATCAATCAGCCCCAGCATTTT.

Only a few counts were recorded for this clone. The junction shows a germline mismatch at one end, possibly a read error. The chain joins TRBV7-7 to TRBJ2-1; perhaps TRBD1 as D (5 bases). The CDR3 totals 19 residues. Germline values: CDR1 SSHAT, CDR2 FNYEAQ (reference sequence). The CDR3 region has the DNA TGTGCTAGCAGCTTAGTAGGGGTTCTACGAGGTACCCCCCGGGCTGAGCAGTTCTTC. It encodes CASSLVGVLRGTPRAEQFF.

The gene calls are TRBV5-6 and TRBJ1-4; D gene ambiguous. The ends were cut back, 4 bases at V and 5 bases at J, with 18 bases in the middle. The CDR3 covers 16 residues. In germline, CDR1 is SGHDT, CDR2 YYEEEE. The DNA of the CDR3 is TGTGCCAGCAGCCTACTGAACAGTCCCGTCAATGAAAAACTGTTTTTT. Its translation is CASSLLNSPVNEKLFF.

The chain joins TRBV5-4 to TRBJ1-2; possibly TRBD1 for D (6 bases). Germline CDR1 reads SGHNT; CDR2 reads YYREEE (reference sequence). The length of the CDR3 is 13 residues. Between the trimmed V and J ends, which lost 5 bases and 6 bases, there was a span of 14 bases. The CDR3 region has the DNA TGTGCCAGCAGTTGGACAGACTCCGATGGCTACACCTTC. This translates into CASSWTDSDGYTF. Filled out from reference TRBV5-4 and TRBJ1-2, the complete variable domain reads ETGVTQSPTHLIKTRGQQVTLRCSSQSGHNTVSWYQQALGQGPQFIFQYYREEENGRGNFPPRFSGLQFPNYSSELNVNALELDDSALYLCASSWTDSDGYTFGSGTRLTVV.

The rearrangement uses TRBV7-2 and TRBJ1-3; D possibly corresponds to TRBD1 (6 bases). The CDR3 extends over 16 amino acids. Trimming stripped 0 bases from V and 0 bases from J, with 9 bases between. Germline CDR1 and CDR2: SGHTA and FQGNSA. CDR3 DNA: TGTGCCAGCAGCTTAGCGGGGGCAGCCTCTGGAAACACCATATATTTT. Its translation is CASSLAGAASGNTIYF. The full variable domain, completed using reference TRBV7-2 and TRBJ1-3, is GAGVSQSPSNKVTEKGKDVELRCDPISGHTALYWYRQSLGQGLEFLIYFQGNSAPDKSGLPSDRFSAERTGGSVSTLTIQRTQQEDSAVYLCASSLAGAASGNTIYFGEGSWLTVV.

This sequence joins TRBV29-1 and TRBJ2-7, with D unresolved. The CDR3 runs to 13 residues. Germline loops: CDR1 SQVTM, CDR2 ANQGSEA. Trimming shortened V by 6 bases and J by 5 bases, and 17 bases separated the two germline ends. The CDR3 region is CSVLTYLADEQYF. The CDR3 DNA is TGCAGCGTCCTCACGTACCTGGCCGACGAGCAGTACTTC.

This chain joins TRBV28 and TRBJ2-7; the match to TRBD1 covers 9 bases. This CDR3 comprises 15 residues. J lost 2 bases, V lost 3 bases, and 5 bases had no gene match. Germline CDR1 MDHEN, CDR2 SYDVKM. The chain's CDR3 is CASSFPGQGPYEQYF. In DNA form, the CDR3 reads TGTGCCAGCAGTTTTCCGGGACAGGGCCCCTACGAGCAGTACTTC.

The chain couples TRBV9 to TRBJ1-3; weak D call: TRBD1 (6 bases). The V end was cut by 4 bases, the J end by 2 bases, with 13 bases between. Per germline, CDR1 SGDLS and CDR2 YYNGEE. CDR3 size: 15 residues. The CDR3 DNA sequence: TGTGCCAGCAGCATCTCCAGGGGACCTGGAAACACCATATATTTT. This sequence encodes CASSISRGPGNTIYF.

CDR3 nucleotides: TGTGCCAGCAGTGACCCAGGGGTCAATCCCTACGAGCAGTACTTC. This gives the protein CASSDPGVNPYEQYF. The rearrangement uses TRBV25-1 and TRBJ2-7; TRBD1 is a possible D gene (6 bases). The CDR3 is 15 amino acids. V was shortened by 3 bases and J by 2 bases, with 14 bases between the two germline ends. The germline V gene has CDR1 MGHDK and CDR2 SYGVNS.

V usage is TRBV7-3 and J usage is TRBJ2-5; TRBD2 aligns across 13 bases. The CDR3 totals 15 residues. Germline values: CDR1 SGHTA, CDR2 FQGTGA. Losses at the gene ends were 3 bases for V and 5 bases for J; bases not matched to a gene: 3. The CDR3 loop is CASSLTSGGIETQYF. DNA of the CDR3: TGTGCCAGCAGCTTGACTAGCGGGGGGATCGAGACCCAGTACTTC.

J is TRBJ2-2 and V is TRBV5-6, with a possible D match to TRBD1 (5 bases). From germline, CDR1 is SGHDT and CDR2 YYEEEE. Trimming left V 4 bases short and J 5 bases short, with 18 bases between. CDR3 length: 16 residues. The CDR3 nucleotides read TGTGCCAGCAGCCTTCTCGGCCAGGGCAGAACCGGGGAGCTGTTTTTT. As protein: CASSLLGQGRTGELFF. Using reference TRBV5-6 and TRBJ2-2 for the parts outside the CDR3, the full variable domain is DAGVTQSPTHLIKTRGQQVTLRCSPKSGHDTVSWYQQALGQGPQFIFQYYEEEERQRGNFPDRFSGHQFPNYSSELNVNALLLGDSALYLCASSLLGQGRTGELFFGEGSRLTVL.

The chain has TRBV6-8 and TRBJ2-3, with D possibly matching TRBD1 (6 bases). V was pared by 5 bases and J by 0 bases, with 12 bases between. Germline-derived CDR1 and CDR2 are MNHGY and SAAAGT. The CDR3 is made up of 15 amino acids. CDR3 DNA: TGTGCCAGCAGTCTCGGACAGCTAAGCACAGATACGCAGTATTTT. Its translation: CASSLGQLSTDTQYF.

The chain recombines TRBV9 with TRBJ2-7, with a tentative D call TRBD2 (7 bases). Trimming took 0 bases from V and 4 from J, leaving 11 bases between them. The germline gives CDR1 SGDLS, CDR2 YYNGEE. CDR3 size: 14 residues. Here the CDR3 DNA reads TGTGCCAGCAGCGTAGGGGGGGGCGCGTACGAGCAGTACTTC. Translated, it gives CASSVGGGAYEQYF.

A single count supports this clone. This chain uses TRBV5-1 with TRBJ2-1; maybe TRBD2 (6 bases). This CDR3 contains 15 residues. Trimming pared 0 bases from V and 5 bases from J, leaving 12 bases between. Per germline, CDR1 SGHRS and CDR2 YFSETQ. The DNA for the CDR3 is TGCGCCAGCAGCTTGGAGGGGACTGGGGACAATGAGCAGTTCTTC. It translates to CASSLEGTGDNEQFF.

The chain combines TRBV19 with TRBJ2-2; unclear D gene. The CDR3 consists of 12 residues. Trimming took 4 bases from V and 6 from J, leaving 6 bases between them. Germline CDR1 and CDR2: LNHDA and SQIVND (reference sequence). The CDR3 DNA is TGTGCCAGTAGTAATTCGGCCGGGGAGCTGTTTTTT. This gives the protein CASSNSAGELFF.

This clone appeared a single time. The V gene is TRBV6-5, the J gene TRBJ2-7; a possible D gene is TRBD1 (6 bases). V was shortened by 4 bases and J by 1 base, with 14 bases between the two germline ends. Germline-derived CDR1 and CDR2 are MNHEY and SVGAGI. The CDR3 has 15 residues. The CDR3 loop is CASSSFRDNSYEQYF. The CDR3 coding sequence is TGTGCCAGCAGTTCTTTCCGGGACAATTCCTACGAGCAGTACTTC.

This clone was found a few times. V usage is TRBV30 and J usage is TRBJ2-6; 7 bases match TRBD1. Germline CDR1 reads GTSNPN; CDR2 reads SVGIG (reference sequence). J was trimmed by 2 bases and V by 5 bases; bases with no gene match: 3. CDR3 size: 14 residues. Written as DNA, the CDR3 is TGTGCCTGGGCACAGGGGACTGGGGCCAACGTCCTGACTTTC. Protein sequence: CAWAQGTGANVLTF.

The V call is TRBV7-9, the J call TRBJ1-6; 9 bases are a match to TRBD1. The CDR3 runs 14 residues. CDR1 SEHNR and CDR2 FQNEAQ come from the germline V gene (reference sequence). V gave up 5 bases and J gave up 8 bases; unmatched junction bases: 4. The CDR3 bases are TGTGCCAGCAGCCGGGACAGGGTTGATTCACCCCTCCACTTT. This translates into CASSRDRVDSPLHF.

The chain employs TRBV28 and TRBJ2-6, with 7 bases matching TRBD1. Germline V gene lookup returns CDR1 MDHEN and CDR2 SYDVKM. The junction had 8 bases not matched to a gene; V was cut back by 6 bases and J by 0 bases. The CDR3 sequence is 17 residues long. The CDR3 is CASSRPGQISGANVLTF. The CDR3 DNA is TGTGCCAGCAGCCGACCGGGACAGATCTCTGGGGCCAACGTCCTGACTTTC.

J is TRBJ2-5 and V is TRBV29-1; a possible D gene is TRBD2 (6 bases). The CDR3 spans 16 residues. The germline CDR1 and CDR2 sequences are SQVTM and ANQGSEA. With 0 bases removed from V and 3 bases from J, the gap between germline ends came to 17 bases. The CDR3 spells CSVEDLGGSGEETQYF. In DNA form, the CDR3 reads TGCAGCGTTGAAGATCTTGGGGGTTCGGGGGAAGAGACCCAGTACTTC. Complete variable domain (other parts from reference TRBV29-1 and TRBJ2-5): SAVISQKPSRDICQRGTSLTIQCQVDSQVTMMFWYRQQPGQSLTLIATANQGSEATYESGFVIDKFPISRPNLTFSTLTVSNMSPEDSSIYLCSVEDLGGSGEETQYFGPGTRLLVL.

This clone was recorded only once. This chain links TRBV18 with TRBJ2-1; 11 bases map to TRBD1. The CDR3 runs 14 residues. The J segment lost 6 bases and the V segment lost 3 bases, leaving 1 base of the junction unmatched. CDR1 is KGHSH and CDR2 is LQKENI in the germline V gene. In nucleotides, the CDR3 is TGTGCCAGCTCACCTGGGACAGGGGGCAATGAGCAGTTCTTC. It specifies CASSPGTGGNEQFF.

The V call is TRBV28, the J call TRBJ2-3, with D possibly TRBD1 on 6 matching bases. The length of the CDR3 is 17 residues. Trimming took 4 bases from V and 1 from J, leaving 18 bases between them. The germline V gene encodes CDR1 MDHEN and CDR2 SYDVKM. CDR3 region: CASSSTPDRSRTDTQYF. The CDR3 nucleotides are TGTGCCAGCAGTTCGACACCCGACAGGTCTCGCACAGATACGCAGTATTTT.

This clone has just one count. This chain links TRBV5-1 with TRBJ1-4; the match to TRBD1 covers 7 bases. Germline V gives CDR1 SGHRS, CDR2 YFSETQ. The CDR3 extends over 14 amino acids. J gave up 9 bases and V 0 bases, and 5 bases lay outside the gene matches. The CDR3 here is CASSLDDRAKKLFF. The CDR3 DNA follows: TGCGCCAGCAGCTTGGACGACAGGGCCAAAAAACTGTTTTTT.

This chain connects TRBV2 to TRBJ2-2, with a tentative D call TRBD2 (6 bases). Between the trimmed V and J ends, which lost 8 bases and 1 base, there was a span of 20 bases. CDR3 length: 17 residues. The germline V gene encodes CDR1 SNHLY and CDR2 FYNNEI. The CDR3 is CASGRSEAGKNTGELFF. DNA for the CDR3: TGTGCCAGCGGTCGAAGTGAGGCGGGGAAGAACACCGGGGAGCTGTTTTTT.